This T cell receptor beta chain was obtained from a study of response to subunit inactivated influenza vaccine. The study's findings and limits: T cells newly recruited by each seasonal influenza vaccination are few, the authors suggested.

TCRdb passed the RT-PCR reads through MiXCR, listing each CDR3 protein once. The table lists about 190,000 distinct CDR3 sequences, roughly 14% of them singletons. In regard to this clonotype: The antigen is not known.

Sequencing used CD8+ T cells sorted from PBMCs, obtained 5 days after vaccination. This clonotype originated in a man aged 50-60 years who received an inactivated influenza vaccine.

CDR3 amino acids: CASSLDLPYEQYF. In DNA, the CDR3 is TGTGCCAGCAGTTTGGATCTCCCCTACGAGCAGTACTTC. The chain joins TRBV12-3 or TRBV12-4 to TRBJ2-7, with D uncertain. The V and J ends lost 3 bases and 2 bases respectively, with 8 bases between them. The CDR3 is 13 residues long.